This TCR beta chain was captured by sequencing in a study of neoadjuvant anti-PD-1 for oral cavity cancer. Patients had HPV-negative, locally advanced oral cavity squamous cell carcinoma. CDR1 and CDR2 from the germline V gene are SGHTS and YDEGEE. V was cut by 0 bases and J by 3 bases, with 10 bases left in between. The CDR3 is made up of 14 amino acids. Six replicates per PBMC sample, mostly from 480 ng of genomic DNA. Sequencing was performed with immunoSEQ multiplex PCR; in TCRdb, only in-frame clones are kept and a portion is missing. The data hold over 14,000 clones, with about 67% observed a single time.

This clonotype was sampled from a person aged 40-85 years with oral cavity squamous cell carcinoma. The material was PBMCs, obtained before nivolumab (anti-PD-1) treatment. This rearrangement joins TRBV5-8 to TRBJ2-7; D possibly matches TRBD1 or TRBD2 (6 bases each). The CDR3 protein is CASSLEGGLYEQYF. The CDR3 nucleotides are TGTGCCAGCAGCTTGGAAGGGGGACTCTACGAGCAGTACTTC.